This TCR beta chain was identified during a study of OX40 agonist ivuxolimab in advanced cancers. Germline loops: CDR1 SGHRS, CDR2 YFSETQ. J lost 5 bases, V lost 0 bases, and 2 bases had no gene match. The CDR3 extends over 13 amino acids. Assay used: immunoSEQ multiplex PCR; TCRdb lists only in-frame clones, some missing. The sample has about 93,000 clones, 94% seen once. This material consisted of CD4+ or CD8+ T cells sorted from blood, taken in a trial of the OX40 agonist ivuxolimab. The rearrangement joins TRBV5-1 to TRBJ2-7; 7 bases are a match to TRBD2. The TCR sequence derives from an adult with an advanced solid tumor such as melanoma, head and neck, liver or kidney cancer. The CDR3 reads CASSLETSNEQYF. CDR3 in DNA: TGCGCCAGCAGCTTGGAGACTAGCAACGAGCAGTACTTC.